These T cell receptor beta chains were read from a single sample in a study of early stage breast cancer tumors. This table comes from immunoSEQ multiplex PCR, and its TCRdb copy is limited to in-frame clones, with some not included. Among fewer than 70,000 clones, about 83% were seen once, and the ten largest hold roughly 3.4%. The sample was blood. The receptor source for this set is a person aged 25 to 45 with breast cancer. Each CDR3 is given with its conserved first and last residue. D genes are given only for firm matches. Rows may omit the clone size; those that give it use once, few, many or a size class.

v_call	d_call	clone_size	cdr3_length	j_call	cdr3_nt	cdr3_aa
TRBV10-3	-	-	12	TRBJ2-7	TGTGCCATCAGTGAGTCGGGCTACGAGCAGTACTTC	CAISESGYEQYF
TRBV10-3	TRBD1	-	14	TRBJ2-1	TGTGCCATCAGTGACGGACAGGGTCGGGATGAGCAGTTCTTC	CAISDGQGRDEQFF
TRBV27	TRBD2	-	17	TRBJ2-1	TGTGCCAGCAGTTTAAGGCTCCTAGCGGGGAACTACAATGAGCAGTTCTTC	CASSLRLLAGNYNEQFF
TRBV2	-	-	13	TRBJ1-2	TGTGCCAGCAGTCGGACGGAAAGGGATGGCTACACCTTC	CASSRTERDGYTF
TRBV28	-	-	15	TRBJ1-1	TGTGCCAGCAGTCCACTTTTGGGGGGGGACGCTGAAGCTTTCTTT	CASSPLLGGDAEAFF
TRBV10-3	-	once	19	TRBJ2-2	TGTGCCATCAGGCCGGGACAGGGTCTAGCGGGCAGGGACACCGGGGAGCTGTTTTTT	CAIRPGQGLAGRDTGELFF
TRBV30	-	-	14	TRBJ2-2	TGTGCCTGGAGTGTAGTCGGGAACACCGGGGAGCTGTTTTTT	CAWSVVGNTGELFF
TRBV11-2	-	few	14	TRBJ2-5	TGTGCCAGCAGCTTCTCACTTAGCCAAGAGACCCAGTACTTC	CASSFSLSQETQYF
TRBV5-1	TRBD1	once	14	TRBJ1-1	TGCGCCAGCAGCCGGGACAGCGCCGGCACTGAAGCTTTCTTT	CASSRDSAGTEAFF
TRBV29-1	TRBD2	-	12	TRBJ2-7	TGCAGCGTCCGGACTAGCGGCTACGAGCAGTACTTC	CSVRTSGYEQYF
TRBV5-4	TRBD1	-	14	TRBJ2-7	TGTGCCAGCAGGGCCGACAGGGGTGGGGGCGAGCAGTACTTC	CASRADRGGGEQYF
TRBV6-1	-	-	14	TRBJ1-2	TGTGCCAGCAGTGAAGCTGGGGGAAACTATGGCTACACCTTC	CASSEAGGNYGYTF
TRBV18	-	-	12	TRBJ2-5	TGTGCCAGCTCACCTACCCAAGAGACCCAGTACTTC	CASSPTQETQYF
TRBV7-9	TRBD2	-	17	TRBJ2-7	TGTGCCAGCAGCTCCCGCCAGCGGGGGATCAGTAGCTACGAGCAGTACTTC	CASSSRQRGISSYEQYF
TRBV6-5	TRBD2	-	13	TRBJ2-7	TGTGCCAGCAGAGTAGGACTAGCCTCCGGGCAGTACTTC	CASRVGLASGQYF
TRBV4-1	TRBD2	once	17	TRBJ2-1	TGCGCCAGCAGCCAAGATCAACTAGCGAGAGCCGACAATGAGCAGTTCTTC	CASSQDQLARADNEQFF
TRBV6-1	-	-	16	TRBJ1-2	TGTGCCAGCAGTGAATCCCGCATCGAACAAATGTTGGGCTACACCTTC	CASSESRIEQMLGYTF
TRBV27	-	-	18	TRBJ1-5	TGTGCCAGCAGTCCATCGTCGTGGCCGACCCCTAGCAATCAGCCCCAGCATTTT	CASSPSSWPTPSNQPQHF
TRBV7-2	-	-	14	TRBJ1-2	TGTGCCAGCAGCCCCATGGGAGCAGGCTATGGCTACACCTTC	CASSPMGAGYGYTF
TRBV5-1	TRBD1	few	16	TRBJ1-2	TGCGCCAGCAGCTCTAAACCGGGACAGGGCGACTATGGCTACACCTTC	CASSSKPGQGDYGYTF
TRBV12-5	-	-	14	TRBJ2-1	TGTGCTAGTGGTTTGTGGCCATCCGACAATGAGCAGTTCTTC	CASGLWPSDNEQFF
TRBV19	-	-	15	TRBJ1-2	TGTGCCAGCCGGAACCAGGGAGGGTCCAGGTATGGCTACACCTTC	CASRNQGGSRYGYTF
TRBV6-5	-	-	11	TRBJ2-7	TGTGCCAGCAGCCGCTCCTACGAGCAGTACTTC	CASSRSYEQYF